This T cell receptor delta chain was retrieved from a study of human gamma delta and Vdelta1 T cells. General study findings and limits: Reportedly, Delta One T cells were polyclonal and broadly targeted acute myeloid leukemia.

This clone was seen more than once but under ten times. No antigen is known for it. TCRdb reprocessed the PCR reads using CATT. The table has around 6,000 delta-chain clones, around 41% seen once. This CDR3 is 22 amino acids long. Germline CDR1 and CDR2: TSWWSYY and QGS. V was clipped by 1 base and J by 0 bases; unmatched bases: 22. Sequencing was done on a sample of Vdelta1 gamma-delta T cells from blood grown in culture (DOT cells). This sequence originates from a human donor in good health. The chain is built from TRDV1 and TRDJ1, with 8 bases aligning to TRDD3. The CDR3 reads CALGERKTVLGGPGGYTDKLIF. CDR3 coding DNA: TGTGCTCTTGGGGAACGGAAGACGGTACTGGGGGGGCCCGGGGGATACACCGATAAACTCATCTTT.